Below are 10 T cell receptor beta chains sequenced from a single sample in a study of sequential checkpoint blockade in melanoma. The treatment: randomized to nivolumab then ipilimumab (arm A) or the reverse (arm B). Data came from immunoSEQ multiplex PCR; TCRdb stores just in-frame clones and leaves some out. The sample carries 16,000 or so clones, about 80% recorded once. The specimen comprised CD8+ T cells sorted from blood (inferred from file names), sampled from a patient given nivolumab and ipilimumab in sequence. These receptors all come from a human donor with melanoma.

The chain is built from TRBV25-1 and TRBJ1-1, with D hard to call. Per germline, CDR1 MGHDK and CDR2 SYGVNS. The CDR3 totals 12 residues. Trimming took 5 bases from V and 5 from J, leaving 9 bases between them. The CDR3 here is CASSFPGTEAFF. The CDR3 nucleotides read TGTGCCAGCAGTTTCCCCGGGACTGAAGCTTTCTTT.

The chain uses TRBV19 and TRBJ2-7; D is possibly TRBD2 (5 bases). CDR1 and CDR2 (germline): LNHDA, SQIVND (reference sequence). V lost 6 bases, J lost 4 bases, and 10 bases lay in between. CDR3 length: 12 amino acids. The DNA of the CDR3 is TGTGCCAGTAGCGGGGATACTTACGAGCAGTACTTC. Residues: CASSGDTYEQYF.

The chain has TRBV7-3 and TRBJ1-2, with a possible D match to TRBD1 (5 bases). The CDR3 length is 14 residues. Trimming cost V 5 bases and J 9 bases, with 19 bases left between them. Germline assignment: CDR1 SGHTA and CDR2 FQGTGA. Here the CDR3 reads CASSPLTRGRSYTF. The CDR3 coding sequence is TGTGCCAGCAGCCCCCTGACGCGGGGCAGGAGCTACACCTTC.

The chain has TRBV7-8 and TRBJ2-7; a weak D match, TRBD1 (6 bases). Trimming removed 0 bases from V and 0 bases from J, with 9 bases in between. The CDR3 covers 15 residues. Looked up from germline, CDR1 is SGHVS and CDR2 is FQNEAQ. The CDR3 DNA sequence: TGTGCCAGCAGCTTAGCACAGGGTATCTCCTACGAGCAGTACTTC. Its translation: CASSLAQGISYEQYF.

This clone came up a few times. The V gene is TRBV4-1, the J gene TRBJ2-7, with a weak D call TRBD1 (6 bases). The CDR3 loop spans 17 amino acids. V was cut by 4 bases and J by 4 bases, with 23 bases left in between. Germline CDR1 reads MGHRA; CDR2 reads YSYEKL. The CDR3 DNA sequence: TGCGCCAGCAGCCTACCCCCGGGACACCCGACCGGGTACGAGCAGTACTTC. Protein: CASSLPPGHPTGYEQYF.

The V and J genes are TRBV7-2 and TRBJ1-5; D is ambiguous. Germline CDR1 is SGHTA and CDR2 is FQGNSA. Trimming stripped 5 bases from V and 2 bases from J, with 13 bases between. The CDR3 is made up of 15 amino acids. For the CDR3, the DNA is TGTGCCAGCAGCCCCACGGGAGTCGGCAATCAGCCCCAGCATTTT. This sequence encodes CASSPTGVGNQPQHF.

The chain couples TRBV10-3 to TRBJ1-5; 7 positions match TRBD1. The V and J ends lost 2 bases and 7 bases, in that order; junction bases with no gene match: 5. The germline gives CDR1 ENHRY, CDR2 SYGVKD. The CDR3 has 14 residues. The chain's CDR3 is CAISEDREYQPQHF. CDR3 nucleotide sequence: TGTGCCATCAGTGAGGACAGGGAGTACCAGCCCCAGCATTTT.

The V gene is TRBV27, the J gene TRBJ2-7; TRBD1 is a possible D gene (6 bases). Trimming shortened V by 6 bases and J by 5 bases, and 14 bases separated the two germline ends. CDR3 length equals 13 residues. Per the germline V gene, CDR1 is MNHEY and CDR2 is SMNVEV (reference sequence). CDR3 sequence (DNA): TGTGCCAGCAGGCAGGGGCTTCGTAACGAGCAGTACTTC. As protein: CASRQGLRNEQYF.

The CDR3 sequence is CASSMSPGGTEAFF. The CDR3, as DNA: TGTGCCAGTAGTATGTCGCCCGGGGGGACTGAAGCTTTCTTT. The rearrangement links TRBV19 to TRBJ1-1; weak D call: TRBD1 (5 bases). CDR1 LNHDA and CDR2 SQIVND come from the germline V gene (reference sequence). V lost 3 bases and J 5 bases, leaving 13 bases between the germline ends. This CDR3 is 14 amino acids long.

The chain is built from TRBV7-9 and TRBJ1-4; perhaps TRBD1 as D (5 bases). The CDR3 has 14 amino acids. Per the germline V gene, CDR1 is SEHNR and CDR2 is FQNEAQ (reference sequence). V lost 4 bases to trimming and J lost 2 bases, with 8 bases between them. The CDR3 nucleotides are TGTGCCAGCAGCTCAGGGTGGACTAATGAAAAACTGTTTTTT. Its translation: CASSSGWTNEKLFF.